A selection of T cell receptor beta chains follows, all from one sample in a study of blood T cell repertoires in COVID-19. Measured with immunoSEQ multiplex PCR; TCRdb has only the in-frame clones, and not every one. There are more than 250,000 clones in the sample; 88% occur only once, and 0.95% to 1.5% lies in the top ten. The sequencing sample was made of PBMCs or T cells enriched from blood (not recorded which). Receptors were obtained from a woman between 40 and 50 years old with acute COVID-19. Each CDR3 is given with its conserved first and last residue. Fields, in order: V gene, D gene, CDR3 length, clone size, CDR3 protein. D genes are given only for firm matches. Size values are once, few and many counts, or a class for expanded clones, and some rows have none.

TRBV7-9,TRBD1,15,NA,CASSLVGQGLYEQYF
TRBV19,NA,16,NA,CASSINGRSSGNTIYF
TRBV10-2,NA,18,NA,CASSENLARDVNTDTQYF
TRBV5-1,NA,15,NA,CASSPHGTLGNTIYF
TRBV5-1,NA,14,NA,CASRRDLDYNEQFF
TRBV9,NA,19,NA,CASRYYPNRWESSGNTIYF
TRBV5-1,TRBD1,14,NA,CASSWTGAAGELFF
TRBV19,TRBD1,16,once,CASSFQDREGNQPQHF
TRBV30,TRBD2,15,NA,CAWTAGTSGSNEQFF
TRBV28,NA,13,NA,CASGGDYNSPLHF
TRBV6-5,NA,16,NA,CASSSLTGYVDTEAFF
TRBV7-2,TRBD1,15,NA,CASTRSYRGNTEAFF
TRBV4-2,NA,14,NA,CASSPQPSSGEQYF
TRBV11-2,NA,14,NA,CASSSGGAFGEQYF
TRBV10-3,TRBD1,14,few,CAISESGGPYEQYF
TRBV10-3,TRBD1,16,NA,CAISESEGAGNSPLHF
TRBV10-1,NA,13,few,CASSDRVNTEAFF
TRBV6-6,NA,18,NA,CASSPTEPSDVSYNEQFF
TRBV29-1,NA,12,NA,CSVMASSGEQFF
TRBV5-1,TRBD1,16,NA,CASSPRQGAVADTQYF
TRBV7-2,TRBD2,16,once,CASSWTSGSLTDTQYF
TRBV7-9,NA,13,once,CASSRGLLYEQYF
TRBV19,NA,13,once,CASSPSQNQPQHF
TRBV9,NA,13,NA,CASSVGTEPEQFF
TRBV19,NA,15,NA,CASTPFPDRPVEAFF
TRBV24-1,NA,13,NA,CATSDPVGGGYTF
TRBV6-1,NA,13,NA,CASSEQQPEVAFF
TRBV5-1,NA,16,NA,CASSSQRALNTGELFF
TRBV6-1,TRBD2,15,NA,CASSEAAGGLYEQYF
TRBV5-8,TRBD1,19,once,CASSYRGQGAGRITGELFF
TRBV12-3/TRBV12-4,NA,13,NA,CASSPLRFYEQYF
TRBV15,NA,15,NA,CATTDTGKNTGELFF
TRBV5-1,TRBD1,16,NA,CASSLGVTGINTEAFF
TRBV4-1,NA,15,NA,CASSQNLGRNQPQHF
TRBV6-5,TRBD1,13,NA,CASSLDRAYGYTF
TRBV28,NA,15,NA,CASSSGSGVPNEQFF
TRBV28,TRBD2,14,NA,CASISGGGVETQYF
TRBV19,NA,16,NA,CASSRFSGIDYNEQFF
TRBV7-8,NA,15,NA,CASSLVGQQNSPLHF
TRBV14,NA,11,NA,CASSQADTQYF
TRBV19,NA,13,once,CASRPGTNYGYTF
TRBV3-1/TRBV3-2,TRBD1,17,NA,CASSPQGRGPSNAEAFF